This passage covers 32 T cell receptor beta chains from one sample sequenced in a study of T cell repertoires in cytomegalovirus infection. MiXCR, applied by TCRdb to the reads, yields one record per CDR3 protein. The sample records approximately 120,000 distinct CDR3 sequences, around 32% being singletons. No antigens are known for them. The sample was CD8+ T cells from cultured PBMCs, taken from culture after CMV antigen stimulation. The receptors originated from a human donor in good health (CMV status not recorded). Some clones in this sample may be carry-over from other donors' samples.

In its sample, this clonotype was seen many times. The chain recombines TRBV7-2 with TRBJ2-7; D not resolved. This CDR3 is built from 14 residues. The germline CDR1 and CDR2 sequences are SGHTA and FQGNSA. The ends were cut back, 1 base at V and 3 bases at J, with 10 bases in the middle. As DNA, the CDR3 is TGTGCCAGCAGCTTAGTTCCCAGAGACTACGAGCAGTACTTC. Protein sequence: CASSLVPRDYEQYF.

The chain combines TRBV9 with TRBJ2-5; 10 bases are a match to TRBD2. The CDR3 has 21 amino acids. The germline V gene encodes CDR1 SGDLS and CDR2 YYNGEE. V lost 3 bases to trimming and J lost 1 base; unmatched junction nucleotides: 21. DNA of the CDR3: TGTGCCAGCAGCGCCCGAGCTACTAGCGGGGAATTATACCTCCTCCAAGAGACCCAGTACTTC. Amino acid sequence: CASSARATSGELYLLQETQYF.

The V call is TRBV3-1, the J call TRBJ2-3; 13 bases line up with TRBD2. With 0 bases clipped from V and 10 bases from J, the junction kept 4 bases outside the gene matches. The CDR3 is 15 residues long. In germline, CDR1 is LGHDT, CDR2 YNNKEL (reference sequence). In nucleotides, the CDR3 is TGTGCCAGCAGCCAAGAGCGACTAGCGGGAGGACCGCAGTATTTT. Protein sequence: CASSQERLAGGPQYF.

This clonotype has only a few counts. The V gene is TRBV6-5, the J gene TRBJ1-2; D ambiguous. With 4 bases removed from V and 3 bases from J, the gap between germline ends came to 15 bases. The CDR3 has 15 residues. Germline loops: CDR1 MNHEY, CDR2 SVGAGI. The DNA for the CDR3 is TGTGCCAGCAGTTTTTCGGTGGATCTCTACTATGGCTACACCTTC. Its translation: CASSFSVDLYYGYTF.

The gene calls are TRBV28 and TRBJ2-7, with 8 positions matching TRBD1. Trimming cost V 2 bases and J 2 bases; bases outside gene matches: 2. Per the germline V gene, CDR1 is MDHEN and CDR2 is SYDVKM. There are 14 residues in the CDR3. The CDR3 nucleotides read TGTGCCAGCAGTTTAGGGGACAGGCCCTACGAGCAGTACTTC. Protein product: CASSLGDRPYEQYF.

This clonotype was counted a single time. The rearrangement links TRBV19 to TRBJ2-1; D ambiguous. CDR1 is LNHDA, CDR2 SQIVND, per germline (reference sequence). There are 15 residues in the CDR3. Trimming removed 3 bases from V and 3 bases from J, with 12 bases in between. For the CDR3, the DNA is TGTGCCAGTAGTATGTACCCGAACATCTACAATGAGCAGTTCTTC. It codes for CASSMYPNIYNEQFF.

The sample holds many counts of this clonotype. The chain combines TRBV7-9 with TRBJ2-4; a possible D gene is TRBD1 (6 bases). CDR1 is SEHNR, CDR2 FQNEAQ, per germline (reference sequence). V shed 1 base and J shed 8 bases, with 21 bases lying between them. The CDR3 spans 17 residues. The CDR3 region is CASSLGVGTLSEDIQYF. The CDR3, as DNA: TGTGCCAGCAGCTTAGGGGTGGGGACACTTTCAGAGGACATTCAGTACTTC.

A word on this clonotype: A junction boundary mismatches the germline segment, possibly from a read error. The genes are TRBV5-3 and TRBJ1-2; tentatively, D is TRBD1 (6 bases). TRBV5-3 is flagged as an ORF with uncertain function. This CDR3 region has 14 residues. This CDR3 reads CASSLAGVGYGYTF. Here the CDR3 DNA reads TGTGCCAGCAGCTTGGCAGGGGTCGGCTATGGCTACACCTTC.

The genes are TRBV6-1 and TRBJ2-1; 8 bases line up with TRBD1. V gave up 5 bases and J gave up 4 bases; unmatched junction bases: 7. Looked up from germline, CDR1 is MNHNS and CDR2 is SASEGT. The CDR3 extends over 15 amino acids. The DNA of the CDR3 is TGTGCCAGCAGTACCAGACAGGGGAATTACAATGAGCAGTTCTTC. Its translation is CASSTRQGNYNEQFF.

The CDR3 sequence is CASSWAGEGYGYTF. The CDR3, as DNA: TGTGCCAGCAGTTGGGCAGGGGAAGGGTATGGCTACACCTTC. This chain links TRBV6-1 with TRBJ1-2; TRBD1 might be the D (6 bases). The ends were cut back, 5 bases at V and 5 bases at J, with 15 bases in the middle. Germline V CDR1 and CDR2: MNHNS, SASEGT. The CDR3 covers 14 residues.

This clonotype was counted only a few times. The chain's CDR3 is CASTPGTSGQETQYF. CDR3 nucleotides: TGTGCCAGCACTCCCGGGACTAGCGGACAAGAGACCCAGTACTTC. This chain connects TRBV6-1 to TRBJ2-5; 11 bases are a match to TRBD2. J lost 2 bases, V lost 7 bases, and 6 bases had no gene match. In germline, CDR1 is MNHNS, CDR2 SASEGT. CDR3 length equals 15 residues.

The J gene is TRBJ2-7, the V gene TRBV7-9, with D uncertain. Germline V gene data show CDR1 as SEHNR and CDR2 as FQNEAQ (reference sequence). The CDR3 is made up of 13 amino acids. V was pared by 7 bases and J by 4 bases, with 14 bases between. CDR3 residues: CASKSRNIYEQYF. Written as DNA, the CDR3 is TGTGCCAGCAAGTCTAGAAATATATACGAGCAGTACTTC.

This clonotype was counted only a few times. The chain links TRBV20-1 to TRBJ2-1; 11 bases match TRBD2. The J segment lost 2 bases and the V segment lost 0 bases, leaving 0 bases of the junction unmatched. The CDR3 consists of 15 residues. The germline CDR1 and CDR2 sequences are DFQATT and SNEGSKA (reference sequence). CDR3 coding DNA: TGCAGTGCTAGAGAACTAGCGGGGGCCTACAATGAGCAGTTCTTC. Translation gives CSARELAGAYNEQFF.

CDR3 sequence: CASNNGGGHEQYF. In DNA, the CDR3 is TGTGCCAGCAACAACGGGGGAGGGCACGAGCAGTACTTC. This rearrangement joins TRBV6-2 or TRBV6-3 to TRBJ2-7, with 7 bases lining up with TRBD2. The CDR3 has 13 amino acids. In germline, CDR1 is MNHEY, CDR2 SVGEGT. The J segment lost 5 bases and the V segment lost 7 bases, leaving 8 bases of the junction unmatched.

V and J are TRBV7-6 and TRBJ2-3; tentatively, D is TRBD1 or TRBD2 (5 bases each). CDR3 size: 15 residues. The germline CDR1 and CDR2 sequences are SGHVS and FNYEAQ. V lost 3 bases, J lost 6 bases, and 16 bases lay in between. CDR3 nucleotide sequence: TGTGCCAGCAGCTTTAGGGACCCGGGTACGGATACGCAGTATTTT. Translation gives CASSFRDPGTDTQYF.

CDR3 sequence (DNA): TGCGCCAGCAGCCAAGGTCACGTCTATAGCAATCAGCCCCAGCATTTT. It yields the protein CASSQGHVYSNQPQHF. The J gene is TRBJ1-5, the V gene TRBV4-1; D remains unclear. CDR3 size: 16 residues. V shed 1 base and J shed 0 bases, with 10 bases lying between them. Germline assignment: CDR1 MGHRA and CDR2 YSYEKL.

J is TRBJ2-5 and V is TRBV27, with TRBD2 as a possible D gene (6 bases). Trimming pared 8 bases from V and 7 bases from J, leaving 20 bases between. CDR3 size: 14 residues. The germline V gene has CDR1 MNHEY and CDR2 SMNVEV (reference sequence). CDR3 sequence reads: CASRAGTFGGTQYF. The DNA of the CDR3 is TGTGCCAGCCGGGCCGGGACTTTTGGAGGGACCCAGTACTTC.

This clonotype has at least ten counts. The rearrangement links TRBV6-1 to TRBJ2-1; possibly TRBD2 for D (6 bases). Per the germline V gene, CDR1 is MNHNS and CDR2 is SASEGT. V was cut by 6 bases and J by 0 bases, with 15 bases left in between. The CDR3 extends over 16 amino acids. CDR3 DNA sequence: TGTGCCAGCAGGTCGGGGGACTTGAGCTCCTACAATGAGCAGTTCTTC. Its protein product is CASRSGDLSSYNEQFF.

This clonotype was recorded many times. The rearrangement links TRBV12-3 or TRBV12-4 to TRBJ2-7; TRBD1 matches at 7 bases. The CDR3 sequence is 13 residues long. With 3 bases clipped from V and 2 bases from J, the junction kept 1 base outside the gene matches. CDR3 protein: CASSLGQTYEQYF. The CDR3 DNA reads TGTGCCAGCAGTTTGGGACAGACCTACGAGCAGTACTTC.

This clonotype was detected a few times. Mismatch with germline at one junction end may stem from a read error. The chain is built from TRBV29-1 and TRBJ1-1, with D hard to call. Per the germline V gene, CDR1 is SQVTM and CDR2 is ANQGSEA. The CDR3 has 10 amino acids. This CDR3 reads CSVANPEAFF. CDR3 in DNA: TGCAGCGTTGCGAACCCTGAAGCTTTCTTT.

This chain connects TRBV2 to TRBJ2-7; perhaps TRBD1 as D (6 bases). The CDR3 consists of 15 residues. V shed 3 bases and J shed 4 bases, with 16 bases lying between them. Germline V gene data show CDR1 as SNHLY and CDR2 as FYNNEI. This CDR3 is CASSDNDRIPYEQYF. CDR3 DNA sequence: TGTGCCAGCAGTGATAACGACAGGATACCGTACGAGCAGTACTTC.

This clonotype was picked up a small number of times. This rearrangement joins TRBV6-1 to TRBJ2-3, with 8 bases fitting TRBD1. V gave up 3 bases and J gave up 3 bases; unmatched junction bases: 5. The CDR3 spans 15 residues. Germline assignment: CDR1 MNHNS and CDR2 SASEGT. In DNA form, the CDR3 reads TGTGCCAGCAGTGAGGAAACAGGGGGGACAGATACGCAGTATTTT. Translating it yields CASSEETGGTDTQYF.

The chain links TRBV15 to TRBJ1-1; unclear D gene. The CDR3 has 14 residues. V was pared by 0 bases and J by 1 base, with 6 bases between. Germline CDR1 LNHNV, CDR2 YYDKDF (reference sequence). Here the CDR3 reads CATSRERQNTEAFF. In nucleotides, the CDR3 is TGTGCCACCAGCAGAGAGAGACAGAACACTGAAGCTTTCTTT.

This clonotype has just a few counts. The chain employs TRBV6-1 and TRBJ1-4; TRBD1 aligns across 7 bases. Per the germline V gene, CDR1 is MNHNS and CDR2 is SASEGT. The V gene end was trimmed by 4 bases and the J gene end by 8 bases; junction bases not matched to a gene: 4. CDR3 size: 13 residues. The CDR3 DNA sequence: TGTGCCAGCAGTGGTCAGGGGGTGGAAAAACTGTTTTTT. Protein: CASSGQGVEKLFF.

The CDR3 loop reads CASSEVLGQNSNQPQHF. The DNA for the CDR3 is TGTGCCAGCAGTGAAGTTCTGGGGCAGAATAGCAATCAGCCCCAGCATTTT. This sequence joins TRBV6-1 and TRBJ1-5, with D tentatively TRBD1 (5 bases). Germline V gene lookup returns CDR1 MNHNS and CDR2 SASEGT. V lost 1 base, J lost 0 bases, and 13 bases lay in between. This CDR3 comprises 17 residues.

J is TRBJ2-1 and V is TRBV6-5, with 13 bases fitting TRBD2. Germline CDR1 reads MNHEY; CDR2 reads SVGAGI. Trimming cost V 6 bases and J 6 bases; bases outside gene matches: 5. The CDR3 is 15 residues long. Here the CDR3 DNA reads TGTGCCAGCAGGTCCGGGACTAGCGGGGCCAATGAGCAGTTCTTC. This codes for CASRSGTSGANEQFF.

This rearrangement joins TRBV2 to TRBJ2-5; tentative D call: TRBD2 (6 bases). This CDR3 has 14 amino acids. Germline V lookup: CDR1 SNHLY, CDR2 FYNNEI. The V end was cut by 3 bases, the J end by 3 bases, with 11 bases between. The CDR3 here is CASSEEGDEETQYF. CDR3 in DNA: TGTGCCAGCAGTGAGGAGGGCGATGAAGAGACCCAGTACTTC.

There are a few counts of this clonotype. V and J are TRBV6-6 and TRBJ1-2; 7 bases are shared with TRBD1. CDR3 length: 16 residues. The junction had 13 bases not matched to a gene; V was cut back by 4 bases and J by 5 bases. CDR1 and CDR2 from the germline V gene are MNHNY and SVGAGI (reference sequence). The CDR3 DNA sequence: TGTGCCAGCAGTTTATCTGAGACAGGGTACCATTATGGCTACACCTTC. Translation gives CASSLSETGYHYGYTF.

The chain employs TRBV20-1 and TRBJ2-7; tentatively, D is TRBD1 (6 bases). Germline values: CDR1 DFQATT, CDR2 SNEGSKA (reference sequence). The CDR3 consists of 14 residues. Trimming removed 0 bases from V and 2 bases from J, with 11 bases in between. CDR3 coding DNA: TGCAGTGCTAGAGACGTACAGGGAACCTACGAGCAGTACTTC. Translated, it gives CSARDVQGTYEQYF.

The rearrangement uses TRBV20-1 and TRBJ1-1, with 9 bases aligning to TRBD1. The CDR3 length is 14 residues. V lost 3 bases, J lost 2 bases, and 4 bases stayed unmatched. Germline assignment: CDR1 DFQATT and CDR2 SNEGSKA (reference sequence). The CDR3 is CSASGGQGNTEAFF. The CDR3, as DNA: TGCAGTGCTAGCGGGGGACAGGGAAACACTGAAGCTTTCTTT.

The J gene is TRBJ1-1, the V gene TRBV4-3, with D perhaps matching TRBD1 (5 bases). V lost 3 bases to trimming and J lost 0 bases, with 8 bases between them. Germline CDR1 LGHNA, CDR2 YSLEER. CDR3 length: 14 residues. DNA of the CDR3: TGCGCCAGCAGCCAGGACACCTTGAACACTGAAGCTTTCTTT. Protein sequence: CASSQDTLNTEAFF.

This clonotype appeared a few times. The chain links TRBV28 to TRBJ2-7, with D tentatively TRBD2 (5 bases). The germline V gene encodes CDR1 MDHEN and CDR2 SYDVKM. The length of the CDR3 is 12 residues. Between the trimmed V and J ends, which lost 6 bases and 10 bases, there was a span of 16 bases. CDR3 sequence (DNA): TGTGCCAGCAGCCTACTCCCGGAGGAACAGTACTTC. This encodes CASSLLPEEQYF. The whole variable domain, filled in from reference TRBV28 and TRBJ2-7, reads DVKVTQSSRYLVKRTGEKVFLECVQDMDHENMFWYRQDPGLGLRLIYFSYDVKMKEKGDIPEGYSVSREKKERFSLILESASTNQTSMYLCASSLLPEEQYFGPGTRLTVT.